What follows describes a single T cell receptor (beta chain). Antigen specificity is unknown. This sample was taken from a study of identifying expanded T cells in peripheral blood. This table comes from immunoSEQ multiplex PCR, and its TCRdb copy is limited to in-frame clones, with some not included. The table has 60,000 to 70,000 clones, approximately 80% seen once; the top ten hold roughly 19%. The study, taken as a whole, reports: Variance in clone template counts between approximately two-week samples significantly increased with total template count across all healthy donors.

Trimming left V 0 bases short and J 4 bases short, with 4 bases between. The CDR3 contains 13 residues. Germline CDR1 is SGHRS and CDR2 is YFSETQ. The chain recombines TRBV5-1 with TRBJ2-2, with D hard to call. The sample was blood. The TCR sequence derives from a person aged 18-69 years in good health. CDR3 region: CASSLGATGELFF. The CDR3 nucleotides read TGCGCCAGCAGCTTGGGGGCCACCGGGGAGCTGTTTTTT.